The 30 T cell receptor beta chains presented below share a single source sample, sequenced in a study of T cells in Graves' hyperthyroidism and ophthalmopathy. Researchers amplified the TCR beta CDR3 regions from RNA transcripts. When the TCR CDR3 underwent first-round RT-PCR, the HTBI primer set was used. TCRdb re-derived calls from the multiplex PCR reads in MiXCR, one entry per CDR3 protein. Of hundreds of thousands of distinct CDR3 sequences in the sample, approximately 14% were seen once. The sequenced sample was blood. The receptor source for this set is a woman aged 40 to 50 with Graves' ophthalmopathy.

The rearrangement links TRBV20-1 to TRBJ2-5; the match to TRBD2 covers 8 bases. The CDR3 consists of 13 residues. V trimming: 6 bases; J trimming: 2 bases; junction bases outside the gene matches: 5. Looked up from germline, CDR1 is DFQATT and CDR2 is SNEGSKA (reference sequence). CDR3: CSAELAEQETQYF. In nucleotides, the CDR3 is TGCAGTGCCGAACTAGCGGAACAAGAGACCCAGTACTTC.

This clonotype appeared a few times. Since a much larger clone is just one base distant, this may be a read error. This chain joins TRBV11-1 and TRBJ2-2; D tentatively reads TRBD1 or TRBD2 (6 bases each). Germline CDR1 and CDR2: SGHAT and FQDESV (reference sequence). The CDR3 extends over 16 amino acids. The CDR3 nucleotides are TGTGCCAGCACCAGGGGTAGCGGTTCGAACACCGGGAAGCTGTTTTTT. It is translated as CASTRGSGSNTGKLFF.

This clonotype has a count of ten or more. V and J are TRBV24-1 and TRBJ1-1; maybe TRBD1 (6 bases). The CDR3 has 13 residues. The V gene's germline CDR1 is KGHDR and CDR2 SFDVKD. The V gene lost 5 bases and the J gene lost 1 base, with 7 bases spanning the gap. This CDR3 reads CATSVGGNTEAFF. The CDR3 DNA sequence: TGTGCCACCAGTGTAGGGGGGAACACTGAAGCTTTCTTT.

This rearrangement joins TRBV12-3 or TRBV12-4 to TRBJ2-7; D unclear. The CDR3 is made up of 12 amino acids. Trimming took off 5 bases at V and 6 bases at J, with 11 bases between the two ends. As DNA, the CDR3 is TGTGCCAGCAGTACAAGACTGGGCGAGCAGTACTTC. Its translation: CASSTRLGEQYF.

This clonotype has at least ten counts. The rearrangement joins TRBV19 to TRBJ1-5; D ambiguous. Germline CDR1 reads LNHDA; CDR2 reads SQIVND (reference sequence). The CDR3 is 15 amino acids. V was pared by 4 bases and J by 0 bases, with 10 bases between. CDR3 sequence (DNA): TGTGCCAGTAGTAGCGGACCTCATAGCAATCAGCCCCAGCATTTT. Encoded protein: CASSSGPHSNQPQHF.

This clonotype occurred many times. The chain has TRBV7-2 and TRBJ2-7, with 9 bases matching TRBD2. Germline-derived CDR1 and CDR2 are SGHTA and FQGNSA. This CDR3 spans 15 amino acids. The V and J ends lost 5 bases and 1 base, in that order; junction bases with no gene match: 6. The CDR3 protein is CASSKIAGESYEQYF. The CDR3 DNA sequence: TGTGCCAGCAGCAAAATAGCGGGAGAGTCCTACGAGCAGTACTTC. The complete variable domain, with remaining parts taken from reference TRBV7-2 and TRBJ2-7, reads GAGVSQSPSNKVTEKGKDVELRCDPISGHTALYWYRQSLGQGLEFLIYFQGNSAPDKSGLPSDRFSAERTGGSVSTLTIQRTQQEDSAVYLCASSKIAGESYEQYFGPGTRLTVT.

This clonotype was recorded many times. V is TRBV2 and J is TRBJ2-2; possibly TRBD1 for D (6 bases). The V gene lost 3 bases and the J gene lost 2 bases, with 13 bases spanning the gap. Germline loops: CDR1 SNHLY, CDR2 FYNNEI. This CDR3 comprises 16 residues. CDR3 in DNA: TGTGCCAGCAGTGACGTGGGGGCTTTAAACACCGGGGAGCTGTTTTTT. It is translated as CASSDVGALNTGELFF.

This clonotype was recorded at least ten times. The chain has TRBV28 and TRBJ2-7; 9 bases fit TRBD2. Per the germline V gene, CDR1 is MDHEN and CDR2 is SYDVKM. V lost 7 bases, J lost 6 bases, and 7 bases stayed unmatched. CDR3 size: 13 residues. CDR3 nucleotides: TGTGCCAGCACCATTAGCGGGAGTCCCGAGCAGTACTTC. Its protein is CASTISGSPEQYF.

Many counts were recorded for this clonotype. CDR3 DNA: TGTGCCAGCAGTTTAATCGTGGGGTCGGGGACCGGGGAGCTGTTTTTT. This translates into CASSLIVGSGTGELFF. The chain links TRBV28 to TRBJ2-2, with D perhaps TRBD2 (5 bases). The CDR3 runs to 16 residues. Trimming left V 2 bases short and J 5 bases short, with 15 bases between. Germline V gene lookup returns CDR1 MDHEN and CDR2 SYDVKM.

This clonotype has ten or more counts. The gene calls are TRBV20-1 and TRBJ2-2; 8 bases align to TRBD2. The CDR3 totals 16 residues. CDR1 is DFQATT, CDR2 SNEGSKA, per germline (reference sequence). Trimming cost V 2 bases and J 0 bases; bases outside gene matches: 5. The CDR3 sequence: CSARLLAGSNTGELFF. CDR3 sequence (DNA): TGCAGTGCTAGATTGTTAGCGGGATCGAACACCGGGGAGCTGTTTTTT.

Remarks on this clonotype: At one of its ends the junction is not consistent with the germline gene, which may arise from a read error. The gene calls are TRBV30 and TRBJ1-2; no definite D call. Germline CDR1 and CDR2: GTSNPN and SVGIG (reference sequence). This CDR3 region has 13 residues. The CDR3 nucleotides are TGTGCCTGGAGTGTTAGCGGCGTCTCCTCGGGCGCCTTC. Its translation is CAWSVSGVSSGAF.

The table lists this clonotype with many counts. The chain carries TRBV5-6 and TRBJ1-2; 12 bases fit TRBD1. This CDR3 contains 14 residues. Trimming took 3 bases from V and 7 from J; bases not matched to a gene: 4. Germline lookup yields CDR1 SGHDT and CDR2 YYEEEE. The CDR3, as DNA: TGTGCCAGCAGCTGGGACAGGGGGCTAAGTGGCTACACCTTC. It specifies CASSWDRGLSGYTF.

This clonotype was counted at least ten times. The J gene is TRBJ2-5, the V gene TRBV6-9; 12 bases align to TRBD1. From germline, CDR1 is MNHGY and CDR2 SVAAGI. V was pared by 5 bases and J by 2 bases, with 12 bases of the junction left unmatched. The CDR3 sequence is 18 residues long. CDR3 in amino acids: CASSGAGQGAAGQETQYF. CDR3 DNA sequence: TGTGCCAGCAGTGGGGCGGGACAGGGGGCGGCAGGGCAAGAGACCCAGTACTTC.

This clonotype has a handful of counts. The gene calls are TRBV4-1 and TRBJ2-1, with a tentative D call TRBD2 (6 bases). The V end was cut by 3 bases, the J end by 0 bases, with 12 bases between. The CDR3 runs to 16 residues. Germline lookup yields CDR1 MGHRA and CDR2 YSYEKL. DNA for the CDR3: TGCGCCAGCAGCCATACCGGGAGAAGCTCCTACAATGAGCAGTTCTTC. It translates to CASSHTGRSSYNEQFF.

This clonotype was counted many times. This rearrangement joins TRBV6-1 to TRBJ2-5; 9 bases map to TRBD2. Germline V lookup: CDR1 MNHNS, CDR2 SASEGT. The J segment lost 2 bases and the V segment lost 3 bases, leaving 13 bases of the junction unmatched. The CDR3 is 18 residues long. The CDR3 loop is CASSDPRGGRAGQETQYF. DNA of the CDR3: TGTGCCAGCAGTGATCCTCGCGGCGGGAGGGCCGGGCAAGAGACCCAGTACTTC.

This clonotype was observed at least ten times. The J gene is TRBJ2-2, the V gene TRBV27; D remains ambiguous. The germline V and J ends were trimmed by 3 bases and 5 bases, with 10 bases remaining between them. Germline CDR1 reads MNHEY; CDR2 reads SMNVEV (reference sequence). The CDR3 extends over 14 amino acids. This CDR3 reads CASSFRHETGELFF. The DNA for the CDR3 is TGTGCCAGCAGTTTCAGGCATGAAACCGGGGAGCTGTTTTTT.

In this sample, this clonotype turned up many times. This chain joins TRBV5-1 and TRBJ1-1; TRBD1 is a possible D gene (6 bases). The V end was cut by 0 bases, the J end by 2 bases, with 11 bases between. This CDR3 spans 15 amino acids. Looked up from germline, CDR1 is SGHRS and CDR2 is YFSETQ. The CDR3 nucleotides read TGCGCCAGCAGCTTGGGCCACGGGGGCAACACTGAAGCTTTCTTT. Translation gives CASSLGHGGNTEAFF.

Comment on this clonotype: A much larger clone differs from this one at a single base, so this may be a read error. The chain links TRBV6-1 to TRBJ2-7; no clear D gene. CDR3 length equals 15 residues. Germline V gene data show CDR1 as MNHNS and CDR2 as SASEGT. The V gene lost 1 base and the J gene lost 2 bases, with 12 bases spanning the gap. The CDR3 spells CASSEEGSSPYEQYF. The CDR3 DNA reads TGTGCCAGCAGTGAAGAGGGAAGTAGCCCCTACGAGCAGTACTTC.

This clonotype was observed a handful of times. The chain uses TRBV28 and TRBJ2-7; 7 bases map to TRBD2. From germline, CDR1 is MDHEN and CDR2 SYDVKM. This CDR3 comprises 14 residues. V lost 3 bases to trimming and J lost 7 bases; unmatched junction nucleotides: 9. CDR3 in DNA: TGTGCCAGCAGTTTGGTGGGGAGGGCTGAAGAGCAGTACTTC. This translates into CASSLVGRAEEQYF.

This clonotype has a count of ten or more. CDR3: CASSTRDLRNQPQHF. In DNA, the CDR3 is TGTGCCAGCAGTACCCGGGACCTTCGGAATCAGCCCCAGCATTTT. The chain is built from TRBV6-2 or TRBV6-3 and TRBJ1-5, with D possibly being TRBD1 (5 bases). The CDR3 is 15 residues long. V was trimmed by 5 bases and J by 4 bases, leaving 15 bases between them. Germline lookup yields CDR1 MNHEY and CDR2 SVGEGT.

This clonotype has ten or more counts. This sequence joins TRBV28 and TRBJ1-2; 7 bases are a match to TRBD1. Germline CDR1 is MDHEN and CDR2 is SYDVKM. The CDR3 contains 13 residues. V lost 5 bases and J lost 6; bases outside the gene matches: 6. The CDR3 region has the DNA TGTGCCAGCAGTGCACAGGGGATCCATGGCTACACCTTC. Its translation: CASSAQGIHGYTF.

The gene calls are TRBV7-2 and TRBJ2-7; D tentatively fits TRBD1 or TRBD2 (5 bases each). There are 14 residues in the CDR3. Germline loops: CDR1 SGHTA, CDR2 FQGNSA. V was trimmed by 3 bases and J by 6 bases, leaving 15 bases between them. CDR3 loop: CASSFPGTEGEQYF. The CDR3 bases are TGTGCCAGCAGCTTTCCAGGGACCGAGGGCGAGCAGTACTTC.

Regarding this clonotype: A read error is possible here, since a much larger clone lies one base away. The chain uses TRBV4-2 and TRBJ1-1; D unclear. This CDR3 is built from 16 residues. The germline V gene has CDR1 LGHNA and CDR2 YNFKEQ. In DNA form, the CDR3 reads TGTGCCGGCAGCCAAGCATATAGTTTCGGAGGCACTGAAGCTTTCTTT. It yields the protein CAGSQAYSFGGTEAFF.

Many counts were recorded for this clonotype. The chain carries TRBV12-3 or TRBV12-4 and TRBJ1-5; D unresolved. The CDR3 is made up of 12 amino acids. Deletions cut 3 bases from V and 8 bases from J, with 8 bases between. CDR3 DNA: TGTGCCAGCAGTTTTTCATCAGAGCCCCAGCATTTT. The encoded protein is CASSFSSEPQHF.

This clonotype was seen many times. This chain joins TRBV12-3 or TRBV12-4 and TRBJ2-5; D is ambiguous. The V end lost 5 bases, the J end lost 5 bases, and 6 bases lay between the germline ends. The CDR3 totals 11 residues. The CDR3 DNA is TGTGCCAGCAGTAGAGATGAGACCCAGTACTTC. It codes for CASSRDETQYF.

This clonotype was found many times. This chain links TRBV19 with TRBJ1-5; D is unresolved. Between the trimmed V and J ends, which lost 7 bases and 6 bases, there was a span of 13 bases. CDR3 length: 13 amino acids. Per germline, CDR1 LNHDA and CDR2 SQIVND (reference sequence). The CDR3 DNA is TGTGCCAGTACACTGTCTTCGGGTCAGCCCCAGCATTTT. As protein: CASTLSSGQPQHF.

This clonotype showed up many times. The rearrangement joins TRBV13 to TRBJ2-6; 13 bases align to TRBD2. V shed 4 bases, J shed 1 base, and the junction held 10 bases outside the gene matches. This CDR3 has 20 amino acids. CDR1 and CDR2 (germline): PRHDT, FYEKMQ (reference sequence). CDR3 sequence reads: CASSSKSGLAGRSGANVLTF. The CDR3 region has the DNA TGTGCCAGCAGCTCGAAGTCGGGACTAGCGGGAAGGTCTGGGGCCAACGTCCTGACTTTC.

The CDR3 sequence: CASSPTTQLNFNEQFF. The CDR3, as DNA: TGCGCCAGCAGCCCGACAACCCAACTAAACTTCAATGAGCAGTTCTTC. The chain uses TRBV4-1 and TRBJ2-1; D gene ambiguous. V lost 4 bases to trimming and J lost 6 bases, with 19 bases between them. CDR1 and CDR2 (germline): MGHRA, YSYEKL. CDR3 size: 16 residues.

This chain connects TRBV5-1 to TRBJ2-7; possibly TRBD1 or TRBD2 for D (5 bases each). The CDR3 covers 15 residues. Trimming shortened V by 0 bases and J by 2 bases, and 12 bases separated the two germline ends. Germline CDR1 reads SGHRS; CDR2 reads YFSETQ. CDR3 in amino acids: CASSLGDALAYEQYF. Here the CDR3 DNA reads TGCGCCAGCAGCTTGGGGGACGCGCTAGCCTACGAGCAGTACTTC.

The chain recombines TRBV3-1 with TRBJ1-1; the match to TRBD1 covers 10 bases. CDR3 length equals 15 residues. The V gene's germline CDR1 is LGHDT and CDR2 YNNKEL (reference sequence). Trimming cost V 4 bases and J 4 bases; bases outside gene matches: 6. The CDR3 DNA reads TGTGCCAGCAGCCCTCACCGGGACAGGGGCACTGAAGCTTTCTTT. Translated, it gives CASSPHRDRGTEAFF.